This T cell receptor (beta chain) derives from a study of metastatic and nonmetastatic thyroid tumors. The overall study: The comparison covered peripheral blood and tumor or nodule tissue in malignant and benign thyroid patients.

Points on this clone: Its antigen is undetermined. The junction shows a germline mismatch at one end, possibly a read error.

This CDR3 has 13 amino acids. CDR1 SGHDN and CDR2 FVKESK come from the germline V gene. Thyroid surgery took place with no prior treatment in any patient. As originally analysed: The distant-metastasis classifier for papillary thyroid cancer was built from CDR3 differences across clinicopathological groups. TCRdb called clones again from the PCR reads with MiXCR. V and J calls and clone size were set by TCRdb, not the authors. The table shows 5,500 to 6,000 clones, with roughly 25% occurring only once. Notes on the study in general: The study reportedly found significantly higher TCR beta diversity in malignant thyroid tumors than benign nodules, in blood and tumor.

The clonotype comes from a male donor with papillary thyroid cancer or a benign thyroid nodule (not recorded which). Some clones in this sample may be carry-over from other donors' samples. The sample taken for sequencing was adjacent normal tissue. The gene calls are TRBV14 and TRBJ2-6, with D possibly matching TRBD2 (5 bases). The CDR3 protein is CASSRRGANVLTF. DNA for the CDR3: TGCGCCAGCAGCCGGAGGGGGGCCAACGTCCTGACTTTC.